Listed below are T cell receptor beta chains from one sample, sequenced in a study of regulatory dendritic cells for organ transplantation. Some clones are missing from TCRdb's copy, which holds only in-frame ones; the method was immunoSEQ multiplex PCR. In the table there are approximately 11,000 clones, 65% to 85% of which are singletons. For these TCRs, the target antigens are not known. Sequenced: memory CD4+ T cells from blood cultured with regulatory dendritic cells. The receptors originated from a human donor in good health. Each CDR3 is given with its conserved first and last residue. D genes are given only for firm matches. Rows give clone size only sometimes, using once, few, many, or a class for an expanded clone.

CDR3aa: CASSIDGFQPQHF
CDR3nt: TGTGCCAGTAGTATAGACGGTTTTCAGCCCCAGCATTTT
d_gene: .
v_gene: TRBV19
abundance: .
j_gene: TRBJ1-5
len: 13

CDR3aa: CASSQGRENTEAFF
CDR3nt: TGTGCCAGCAGCCAAGGGCGGGAGAACACTGAAGCTTTCTTT
d_gene: .
v_gene: TRBV4-2
abundance: .
j_gene: TRBJ1-1
len: 14

CDR3aa: CASSWTSGGTGELFF
CDR3nt: TGTGCCAGCAGTTGGACTAGCGGGGGCACCGGGGAGCTGTTTTTT
d_gene: TRBD2
v_gene: TRBV2
abundance: few
j_gene: TRBJ2-2
len: 15

CDR3aa: CASSYHTGQGAWEQYF
CDR3nt: TGTGCCAGCAGTTACCATACGGGACAGGGGGCTTGGGAGCAGTACTTC
d_gene: TRBD1
v_gene: TRBV6-5
abundance: few
j_gene: TRBJ2-7
len: 16

CDR3aa: CASSPPTGNTEAFF
CDR3nt: TGTGCCAGCTCACCGCCCACAGGGAACACTGAAGCTTTCTTT
d_gene: .
v_gene: TRBV18
abundance: .
j_gene: TRBJ1-1
len: 14

CDR3aa: CASSAGQGRADTQYF
CDR3nt: TGTGCCAGCAGCGCCGGACAGGGGCGGGCAGATACGCAGTATTTT
d_gene: TRBD1
v_gene: TRBV7-9
abundance: .
j_gene: TRBJ2-3
len: 15

CDR3aa: CASSRDSSGNTIYF
CDR3nt: TGTGCCAGCAGCCGGGACTCCTCTGGAAACACCATATATTTT
d_gene: .
v_gene: TRBV7-2
abundance: .
j_gene: TRBJ1-3
len: 14

CDR3aa: CASSPISNTGELFF
CDR3nt: TGTGCCAGCAGCCCGATCAGTAACACCGGGGAGCTGTTTTTT
d_gene: .
v_gene: TRBV5-6
abundance: .
j_gene: TRBJ2-2
len: 14

CDR3aa: CASSDMPGTPYNYGYTF
CDR3nt: TGTGCCAGCAGTGACATGCCCGGGACACCTTATAACTATGGCTACACCTTC
d_gene: .
v_gene: TRBV6-1
abundance: .
j_gene: TRBJ1-2
len: 17

CDR3aa: CASTNGGSTDTQYF
CDR3nt: TGTGCCAGCACCAACGGGGGGTCCACAGATACGCAGTATTTT
d_gene: TRBD2
v_gene: TRBV5-6
abundance: .
j_gene: TRBJ2-3
len: 14

CDR3aa: CASSLDSGGLREQYF
CDR3nt: TGTGCCAGCAGCTTGGACAGCGGGGGACTACGCGAGCAGTACTTC
d_gene: TRBD2
v_gene: TRBV5-4
abundance: few
j_gene: TRBJ2-7
len: 15

CDR3aa: CASSLDKYGYTF
CDR3nt: TGTGCCAGCAGCTTAGACAAGTATGGCTACACCTTC
d_gene: .
v_gene: TRBV7-9
abundance: .
j_gene: TRBJ1-2
len: 12

CDR3aa: CASMEGGGTGELFF
CDR3nt: TGTGCCAGCATGGAGGGGGGGGGCACCGGGGAGCTGTTTTTT
d_gene: .
v_gene: TRBV2
abundance: .
j_gene: TRBJ2-2
len: 14

CDR3aa: CATSRDWSGGQPQHF
CDR3nt: TGTGCCACCAGCAGAGATTGGTCAGGGGGTCAGCCCCAGCATTTT
d_gene: TRBD1
v_gene: TRBV15
abundance: .
j_gene: TRBJ1-5
len: 15

CDR3aa: CASSPIAYNEQFF
CDR3nt: TGTGCCAGCAGCCCTATAGCCTACAATGAGCAGTTCTTC
d_gene: .
v_gene: TRBV7-2
abundance: .
j_gene: TRBJ2-1
len: 13

CDR3aa: CASSQGIRWRAENTGELFF
CDR3nt: TGCGCCAGCAGCCAAGGGATTCGTTGGCGGGCGGAAAACACCGGGGAGCTGTTTTTT
d_gene: .
v_gene: TRBV4-3
abundance: .
j_gene: TRBJ2-2
len: 19

CDR3aa: CAISQTSGGTNEQFF
CDR3nt: TGTGCCATCAGTCAAACTAGCGGGGGCACTAATGAGCAGTTCTTC
d_gene: TRBD2
v_gene: TRBV10-3
abundance: few
j_gene: TRBJ2-1
len: 15

CDR3aa: CASSYWTSEQFF
CDR3nt: TGTGCCAGCAGTTACTGGACTAGCGAGCAGTTCTTC
d_gene: TRBD2
v_gene: TRBV6-6
abundance: .
j_gene: TRBJ2-1
len: 12

CDR3aa: CASSLERGAGYEQYF
CDR3nt: TGTGCCAGCAGCTTAGAGCGGGGAGCTGGGTACGAGCAGTACTTC
d_gene: TRBD2
v_gene: TRBV7-2
abundance: .
j_gene: TRBJ2-7
len: 15

CDR3aa: CASSVGLAVEYEQYF
CDR3nt: TGTGCCAGCAGTGTAGGACTAGCGGTCGAATACGAGCAGTACTTC
d_gene: TRBD2
v_gene: TRBV2
abundance: .
j_gene: TRBJ2-7
len: 15

CDR3aa: CASSDTGGRSQPQHF
CDR3nt: TGTGCCAGTAGTGATACAGGGGGAAGAAGTCAGCCCCAGCATTTT
d_gene: TRBD1
v_gene: TRBV19
abundance: .
j_gene: TRBJ1-5
len: 15

CDR3aa: CASSLRGQGTGELFF
CDR3nt: TGCGCCAGCAGCCTCAGGGGGCAGGGAACCGGGGAGCTGTTTTTT
d_gene: TRBD1
v_gene: TRBV4-1
abundance: few
j_gene: TRBJ2-2
len: 15

CDR3aa: CASSLELAPYEQYF
CDR3nt: TGTGCCAGCAGCTTAGAACTAGCGCCATACGAGCAGTACTTC
d_gene: TRBD2
v_gene: TRBV7-9
abundance: few
j_gene: TRBJ2-7
len: 14

CDR3aa: CATWGQGILGTEAFF
CDR3nt: TGTGCCACCTGGGGACAGGGTATTTTGGGCACTGAAGCTTTCTTT
d_gene: TRBD1
v_gene: TRBV30
abundance: once
j_gene: TRBJ1-1
len: 15

CDR3aa: CASSVGGVRETQYF
CDR3nt: TGTGCCAGCAGTGTGGGGGGGGTACGAGAGACCCAGTACTTC
d_gene: TRBD2
v_gene: TRBV25-1
abundance: .
j_gene: TRBJ2-5
len: 14

CDR3aa: CASSYKRGQGLEKLFF
CDR3nt: TGTGCCAGCAGTTACAAAAGGGGACAGGGACTTGAAAAACTGTTTTTT
d_gene: TRBD1
v_gene: TRBV6-5
abundance: .
j_gene: TRBJ1-4
len: 16

CDR3aa: CASSSGDTTNEKLFF
CDR3nt: TGTGCCAGCAGCTCCGGGGACACGACTAATGAAAAACTGTTTTTT
d_gene: .
v_gene: TRBV7-9
abundance: .
j_gene: TRBJ1-4
len: 15

CDR3aa: CASSVPGSRNTIYF
CDR3nt: TGCGCCAGCAGCGTCCCCGGTAGCCGAAACACCATATATTTT
d_gene: .
v_gene: TRBV4-1
abundance: .
j_gene: TRBJ1-3
len: 14

CDR3aa: CASSYKRREETQYF
CDR3nt: TGTGCCAGCAGCTATAAAAGGCGGGAAGAGACCCAGTACTTC
d_gene: .
v_gene: TRBV5-8
abundance: .
j_gene: TRBJ2-5
len: 14

CDR3aa: CASSLLTGSNTEAFF
CDR3nt: TGTGCCAGCAGCCTTTTGACAGGATCGAACACTGAAGCTTTCTTT
d_gene: .
v_gene: TRBV11-2
abundance: .
j_gene: TRBJ1-1
len: 15

CDR3aa: CASSQGQVDKNIQYF
CDR3nt: TGTGCCAGCAGCCAGGGACAGGTGGACAAAAACATTCAGTACTTC
d_gene: TRBD1
v_gene: TRBV2
abundance: .
j_gene: TRBJ2-4
len: 15

CDR3aa: CASSQDYARGNYGYTF
CDR3nt: TGCGCCAGCAGCCAAGATTATGCCAGGGGGAACTATGGCTACACCTTC
d_gene: TRBD1
v_gene: TRBV4-1
abundance: .
j_gene: TRBJ1-2
len: 16

CDR3aa: CASSQDPAGAKNIQYF
CDR3nt: TGTGCCAGCAGCCAAGATCCAGCGGGGGCCAAAAACATTCAGTACTTC
d_gene: TRBD2
v_gene: TRBV4-2
abundance: .
j_gene: TRBJ2-4
len: 16

CDR3aa: CASSSDPTGVGNTIYF
CDR3nt: TGCGCCAGCAGCTCTGACCCCACAGGGGTAGGAAACACCATATATTTT
d_gene: TRBD1
v_gene: TRBV5-1
abundance: .
j_gene: TRBJ1-3
len: 16

CDR3aa: CASRTSGGRTQYF
CDR3nt: TGTGCCAGCCGGACTAGCGGGGGGAGAACGCAGTATTTT
d_gene: TRBD2
v_gene: TRBV27
abundance: .
j_gene: TRBJ2-3
len: 13